This T cell receptor beta chain comes out of a study of blood T cell repertoires in COVID-19. Study in general: Acute-phase and convalescent COVID-19 samples originated in the United States, Italy and Spain. Sample material is recorded as cDNA or gDNA derived from T cells, B-cell-depleted T cells, or PBMCs.

In the authors' methods: Estimation of nucleated cell counts was performed using reference gene primer amplification. Clones were sequenced by immunoSEQ multiplex PCR, and TCRdb holds only the in-frame ones, with some missing. The DNA gave D and trimming, while V, J and clone size come from that table. The sample has approximately 150,000 clones, about 83% seen once; the top ten hold less than 20%. This clone was observed a single time. CDR1 and CDR2 (germline): DFQATT, SNEGSKA (reference sequence). Trimming pared 3 bases from V and 6 bases from J, leaving 8 bases between. The CDR3 has 12 residues. Sequencing was carried out using peripheral blood. The chain carries TRBV20-1 and TRBJ2-2, with D perhaps TRBD1 (6 bases). This TCR was sampled from a woman aged 65 to 85 who had recovered from COVID-19. The CDR3 is CSASKGAGELFF. In DNA, the CDR3 is TGCAGTGCTAGTAAGGGGGCCGGGGAGCTGTTTTTT.